These 14 T cell receptor beta chains were all obtained from the same sample, sequenced in a study of identifying expanded T cells in peripheral blood. Using immunoSEQ multiplex PCR, the repertoire was profiled, and TCRdb retains in-frame clones only, with some absent. The repertoire holds over 100,000 clones, with about 91% as singletons. The sequenced material came from blood. These receptor sequences come from a person aged 18 to 75 in good health.

The chain uses TRBV5-1 and TRBJ2-3; possibly TRBD1 for D (6 bases). Trimming pared 9 bases from V and 4 bases from J, leaving 21 bases between. CDR1 is SGHRS and CDR2 is YFSETQ in the germline V gene. The CDR3 runs to 15 residues. CDR3 region: CATQGQGVEADTQYF. CDR3 in DNA: TGCGCCACCCAGGGACAAGGGGTTGAAGCAGATACGCAGTATTTT.

The rearrangement links TRBV7-2 to TRBJ1-6; D remains unclear. The CDR3 runs to 13 residues. Germline V lookup: CDR1 SGHTA, CDR2 FQGNSA. V gave up 3 bases and J gave up 5 bases, with 5 bases separating them. The chain's CDR3 is CASSFSDNSPLHF. The CDR3 DNA reads TGTGCCAGCAGCTTTTCAGATAATTCACCCCTCCACTTT.

The rearrangement links TRBV30 to TRBJ1-3; D is uncertain. The CDR3 loop spans 12 amino acids. Germline V lookup: CDR1 GTSNPN, CDR2 SVGIG (reference sequence). V lost 1 base to trimming and J lost 3 bases, with 4 bases between them. Written as DNA, the CDR3 is TGTGCCTGGAGTGGGGTTGGAAACACCATATATTTT. It translates to CAWSGVGNTIYF.

In DNA, the CDR3 is TGTGCCAGCAGCCTCGGAACCCTCTCTGGGGCCAACGTCCTGACTTTC. It codes for CASSLGTLSGANVLTF. The V gene is TRBV11-3, the J gene TRBJ2-6; no reliable D call. V lost 5 bases to trimming and J lost 0 bases, with 11 bases between them. The CDR3 is 16 residues long. CDR1 is SGHNT, CDR2 YENEEA, per germline. Together with reference TRBV11-3 and TRBJ2-6, the CDR3 gives the full variable domain: EAGVVQSPRYKIIEKKQPVAFWCNPISGHNTLYWYLQNLGQGPELLIRYENEEAVDDSQLPKDRFSAERLKGVDSTLKIQPAELGDSAVYLCASSLGTLSGANVLTFGAGSRLTVL.

This clone has only a few counts. The chain recombines TRBV6-5 with TRBJ1-5; D gene uncertain. With 5 bases removed from V and 2 bases from J, the gap between germline ends came to 13 bases. There are 15 residues in the CDR3. CDR1 is MNHEY and CDR2 is SVGAGI in the germline V gene. The CDR3 here is CASSTSGQGNQPQHF. The DNA of the CDR3 is TGTGCCAGCAGTACATCAGGCCAGGGCAATCAGCCCCAGCATTTT.

This CDR3 reads CASSLARRTDTQYF. CDR3 bases: TGTGCCAGCAGCTTAGCGCGCCGCACAGATACGCAGTATTTT. The J gene is TRBJ2-3, the V gene TRBV7-2; D call uncertain. CDR3 length equals 14 residues. Germline V gives CDR1 SGHTA, CDR2 FQGNSA. Trimming took off 0 bases at V and 1 base at J, with 5 bases between the two ends.

This clone showed up just a few times. Other DNA sequences in this sample translate to the same CDR3. The V and J genes are TRBV7-2 and TRBJ1-1; D is unclear. The CDR3 is made up of 14 amino acids. CDR1 is SGHTA and CDR2 is FQGNSA in the germline V gene. V gave up 5 bases and J gave up 0 bases, with 10 bases separating them. This CDR3 reads CASSPQLMNTEAFF. DNA for the CDR3: TGTGCCAGCAGCCCACAGTTAATGAACACTGAAGCTTTCTTT.

This sequence joins TRBV2 and TRBJ2-7; the D is unclear. V was trimmed by 6 bases and J by 0 bases, leaving 12 bases between them. This CDR3 is built from 14 residues. Germline loops: CDR1 SNHLY, CDR2 FYNNEI. CDR3 DNA: TGTGCCAGCAGGTACAGCATGAGCTCCTACGAGCAGTACTTC. It specifies CASRYSMSSYEQYF.

J is TRBJ1-2 and V is TRBV2, with a weak D call TRBD1 (6 bases). The CDR3 runs 11 residues. Germline CDR1 is SNHLY and CDR2 is FYNNEI. V lost 6 bases, J lost 5 bases, and 7 bases lay in between. The CDR3 sequence is CASRQGYGYTF. The DNA for the CDR3 is TGTGCCAGCAGGCAGGGGTATGGCTACACCTTC. Filled out from reference TRBV2 and TRBJ1-2, the complete variable domain reads EPEVTQTPSHQVTQMGQEVILRCVPISNHLYFYWYRQILGQKVEFLVSFYNNEISEKSEIFDDQFSVERPDGSNFTLKIRSTKLEDSAMYFCASRQGYGYTFGSGTRLTVV.

This chain connects TRBV27 to TRBJ2-6; D not certain. This CDR3 region has 13 residues. Germline V gene data show CDR1 as MNHEY and CDR2 as SMNVEV (reference sequence). V lost 6 bases, J lost 3 bases, and 6 bases lay in between. CDR3 coding DNA: TGTGCCAGCAGGTACAGTGGGGCCAACGTCCTGACTTTC. It codes for CASRYSGANVLTF.

V gene TRBV5-1 combines with J gene TRBJ2-3; D perhaps matches TRBD1 (6 bases). Germline values: CDR1 SGHRS, CDR2 YFSETQ. Trimming took off 0 bases at V and 5 bases at J, with 10 bases between the two ends. The CDR3 has 14 amino acids. CDR3: CASSLEQGIDTQYF. Here the CDR3 DNA reads TGCGCCAGCAGCTTGGAACAGGGAATAGATACGCAGTATTTT.

The V call is TRBV7-8, the J call TRBJ1-1, with D uncertain. The V end lost 5 bases, the J end lost 2 bases, and 12 bases lay between the germline ends. The germline CDR1 and CDR2 sequences are SGHVS and FQNEAQ. The CDR3 spans 14 residues. In DNA, the CDR3 is TGTGCCAGCAGCCCTTCAACGGGAAACACTGAAGCTTTCTTT. Translating gives CASSPSTGNTEAFF. Full variable domain (remainder filled in from reference TRBV7-8 and TRBJ1-1): GAGVSQSPRYKVAKRGQDVALRCDPISGHVSLFWYQQALGQGPEFLTYFQNEAQLDKSGLPSDRFFAERPEGSVSTLKIQRTQQEDSAVYLCASSPSTGNTEAFFGQGTRLTVV.

The chain uses TRBV10-3 and TRBJ2-7, with D tentatively TRBD1 (5 bases). Germline CDR1 and CDR2: ENHRY and SYGVKD. The V and J ends lost 8 bases and 6 bases respectively, with 11 bases between them. The CDR3 is made up of 11 amino acids. The CDR3 nucleotides read TGTGCCATCGGAGACAGTTCCGAGCAGTACTTC. Translation: CAIGDSSEQYF.

The CDR3 region has the DNA TGTGCCAGTACCACGGGACAGGGAGACACCGGGGAGCTGTTTTTT. Translated: CASTTGQGDTGELFF. This chain connects TRBV19 to TRBJ2-2; 9 bases line up with TRBD1. J lost 3 bases, V lost 7 bases, and 6 bases had no gene match. CDR1 LNHDA and CDR2 SQIVND come from the germline V gene (reference sequence). The CDR3 extends over 15 amino acids. Variable domain in full (rest from reference TRBV19 and TRBJ2-2): DGGITQSPKYLFRKEGQNVTLSCEQNLNHDAMYWYRQDPGQGLRLIYYSQIVNDFQKGDIAEGYSVSREKKESFPLTVTSAQKNPTAFYLCASTTGQGDTGELFFGEGSRLTVL.